This T cell receptor beta chain was captured by sequencing in a study of vaccination and CD4 T cells after COVID-19. Trimming removed 5 bases from V and 4 bases from J, with 13 bases in between. This CDR3 region has 13 residues. Germline lookup yields CDR1 DFQATT and CDR2 SNEGSKA (reference sequence). Comment on this clonotype: What it binds is unknown.

The treatment denotes: roughly 10-day PBMC culture with coronavirus spike peptide pools or control peptides (ViraFEST assay). Half of the medium was exchanged for fresh IL-2 medium, first on day 3 and then on day 7. The Oncomine TCR Beta short-read assay was applied to DNA of cultured CD4+ T cells. TCRdb reprocessed the PCR reads via MiXCR and lists one record per CDR3 protein. The sample holds thousands of distinct CDR3 sequences; approximately 65% are singletons and the top ten take about 32%. The sequence was obtained from a human donor who had recovered from COVID-19. V usage is TRBV20-1 and J usage is TRBJ2-3; D uncertain. The sample was CD4+ T cells from blood, cultured in vitro. This CDR3 is CSAFATTADTQYF. The DNA for the CDR3 is TGCAGTGCTTTCGCCACGACCGCAGATACGCAGTATTTT.